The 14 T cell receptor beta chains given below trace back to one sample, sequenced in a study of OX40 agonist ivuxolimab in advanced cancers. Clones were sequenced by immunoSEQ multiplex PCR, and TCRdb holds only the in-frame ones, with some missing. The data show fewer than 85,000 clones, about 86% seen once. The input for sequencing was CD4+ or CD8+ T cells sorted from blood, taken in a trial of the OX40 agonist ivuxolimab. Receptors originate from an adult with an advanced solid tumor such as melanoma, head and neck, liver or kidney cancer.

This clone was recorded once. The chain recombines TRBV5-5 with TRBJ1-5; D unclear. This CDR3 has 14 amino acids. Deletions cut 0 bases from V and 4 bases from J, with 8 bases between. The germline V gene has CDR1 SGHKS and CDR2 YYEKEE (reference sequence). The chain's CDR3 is CASSLEPVNQPQHF. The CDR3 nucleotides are TGTGCCAGCAGCTTGGAGCCAGTTAATCAGCCCCAGCATTTT. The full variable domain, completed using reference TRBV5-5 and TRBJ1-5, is DAGVTQSPTHLIKTRGQQVTLRCSPISGHKSVSWYQQVLGQGPQFIFQYYEKEERGRGNFPDRFSARQFPNYSSELNVNALLLGDSALYLCASSLEPVNQPQHFGDGTRLSIL.

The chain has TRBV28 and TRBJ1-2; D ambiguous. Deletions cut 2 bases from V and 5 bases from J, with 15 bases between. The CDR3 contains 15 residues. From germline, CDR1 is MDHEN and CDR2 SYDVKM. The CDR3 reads CASSLRAPRSYGYTF. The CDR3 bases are TGTGCCAGCAGTTTACGGGCCCCGCGGAGTTATGGCTACACCTTC.

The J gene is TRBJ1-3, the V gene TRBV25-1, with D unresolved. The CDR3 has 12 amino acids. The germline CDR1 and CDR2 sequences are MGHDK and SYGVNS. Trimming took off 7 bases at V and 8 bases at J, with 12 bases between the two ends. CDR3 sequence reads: CASTPGGDTIYF. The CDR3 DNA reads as TGTGCCAGCACTCCCGGTGGGGACACCATATATTTT.

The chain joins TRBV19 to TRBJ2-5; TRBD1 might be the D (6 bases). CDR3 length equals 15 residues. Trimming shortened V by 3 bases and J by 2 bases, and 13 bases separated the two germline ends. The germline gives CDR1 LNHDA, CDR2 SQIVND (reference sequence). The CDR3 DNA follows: TGTGCCAGTAGTATTTTGGGGGCGACTCAAGAGACCCAGTACTTC. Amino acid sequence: CASSILGATQETQYF. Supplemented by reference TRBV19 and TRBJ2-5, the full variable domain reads DGGITQSPKYLFRKEGQNVTLSCEQNLNHDAMYWYRQDPGQGLRLIYYSQIVNDFQKGDIAEGYSVSREKKESFPLTVTSAQKNPTAFYLCASSILGATQETQYFGPGTRLLVL.

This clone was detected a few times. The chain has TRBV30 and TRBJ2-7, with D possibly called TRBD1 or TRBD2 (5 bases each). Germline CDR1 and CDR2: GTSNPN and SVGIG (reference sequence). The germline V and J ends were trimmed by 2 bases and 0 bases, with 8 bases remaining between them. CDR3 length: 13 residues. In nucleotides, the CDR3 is TGTGCCTGGAGTTCAGGGAGCTCCTACGAGCAGTACTTC. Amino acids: CAWSSGSSYEQYF.

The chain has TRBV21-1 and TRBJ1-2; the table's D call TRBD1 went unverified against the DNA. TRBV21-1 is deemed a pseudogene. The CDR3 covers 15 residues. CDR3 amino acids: CASSKERGSNYGYTF. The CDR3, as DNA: TGTGCCAGCAGCAAAGAAAGGGGCAGTAACTATGGCTACACCTTC.

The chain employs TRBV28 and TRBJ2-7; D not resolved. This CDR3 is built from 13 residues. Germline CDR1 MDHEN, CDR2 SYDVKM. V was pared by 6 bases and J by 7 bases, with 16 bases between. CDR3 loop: CASSLPAVREQYF. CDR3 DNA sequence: TGTGCCAGCAGCCTCCCCGCGGTAAGGGAGCAGTACTTC. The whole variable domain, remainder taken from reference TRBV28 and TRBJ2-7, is DVKVTQSSRYLVKRTGEKVFLECVQDMDHENMFWYRQDPGLGLRLIYFSYDVKMKEKGDIPEGYSVSREKKERFSLILESASTNQTSMYLCASSLPAVREQYFGPGTRLTVT.

CDR3 loop: CASSPGQGVWNTEAFF. In DNA, the CDR3 is TGTGCCAGCAGCCCGGGACAGGGGGTCTGGAACACTGAAGCTTTCTTT. The chain joins TRBV9 to TRBJ1-1; 11 bases are a match to TRBD1. This CDR3 has 16 amino acids. V shed 4 bases and J 1 base; nucleotides not matched to a gene: 6. Per the germline V gene, CDR1 is SGDLS and CDR2 is YYNGEE. Full variable domain (rest looked up from reference TRBV9 and TRBJ1-1): DSGVTQTPKHLITATGQRVTLRCSPRSGDLSVYWYQQSLDQGLQFLIQYYNGEERAKGNILERFSAQQFPDLHSELNLSSLELGDSALYFCASSPGQGVWNTEAFFGQGTRLTVV.

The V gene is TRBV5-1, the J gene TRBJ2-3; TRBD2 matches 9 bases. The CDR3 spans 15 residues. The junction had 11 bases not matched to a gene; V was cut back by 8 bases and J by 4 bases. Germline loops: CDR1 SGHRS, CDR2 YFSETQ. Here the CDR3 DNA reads TGCGCCAGTTCCCTCGCGGGGGGGGAAGCAGATACGCAGTATTTT. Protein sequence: CASSLAGGEADTQYF.

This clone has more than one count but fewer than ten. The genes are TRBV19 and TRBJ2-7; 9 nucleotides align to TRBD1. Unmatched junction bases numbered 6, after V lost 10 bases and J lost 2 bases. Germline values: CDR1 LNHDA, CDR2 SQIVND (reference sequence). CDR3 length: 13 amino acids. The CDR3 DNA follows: TGTGCCACCGTCGGGACAGGGACCTACGAGCAGTACTTC. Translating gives CATVGTGTYEQYF. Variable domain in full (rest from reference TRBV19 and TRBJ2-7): DGGITQSPKYLFRKEGQNVTLSCEQNLNHDAMYWYRQDPGQGLRLIYYSQIVNDFQKGDIAEGYSVSREKKESFPLTVTSAQKNPTAFYLCATVGTGTYEQYFGPGTRLTVT.

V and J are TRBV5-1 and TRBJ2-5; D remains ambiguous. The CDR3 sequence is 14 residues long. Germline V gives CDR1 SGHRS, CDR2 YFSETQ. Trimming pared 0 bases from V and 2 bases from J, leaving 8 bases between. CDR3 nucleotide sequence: TGCGCCAGCAGCTTGGATGGGTGGCAAGAGACCCAGTACTTC. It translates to CASSLDGWQETQYF.

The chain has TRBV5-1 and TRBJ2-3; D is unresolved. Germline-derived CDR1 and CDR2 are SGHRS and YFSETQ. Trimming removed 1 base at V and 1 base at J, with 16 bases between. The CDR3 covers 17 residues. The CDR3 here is CASSLLQVAWGTDTQYF. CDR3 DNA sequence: TGCGCCAGCAGCTTGCTTCAGGTGGCCTGGGGCACAGATACGCAGTATTTT.

The CDR3 DNA reads TGTGCCAGCAGCTTGGTAGGCAGGGGCCCACGACTGAATCAGCCCCAGCATTTT. It is translated as CASSLVGRGPRLNQPQHF. This chain uses TRBV5-6 with TRBJ1-5; D perhaps matches TRBD1 (6 bases). Germline V gene lookup returns CDR1 SGHDT and CDR2 YYEEEE. The CDR3 has 18 residues. Trimming took off 0 bases at V and 4 bases at J, with 20 bases between the two ends.

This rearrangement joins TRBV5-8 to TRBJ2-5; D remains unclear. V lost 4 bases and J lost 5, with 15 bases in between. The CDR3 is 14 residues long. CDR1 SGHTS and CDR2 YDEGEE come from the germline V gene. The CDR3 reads CASSIGPNVETQYF. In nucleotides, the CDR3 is TGTGCCAGCAGCATCGGACCAAACGTGGAGACCCAGTACTTC.